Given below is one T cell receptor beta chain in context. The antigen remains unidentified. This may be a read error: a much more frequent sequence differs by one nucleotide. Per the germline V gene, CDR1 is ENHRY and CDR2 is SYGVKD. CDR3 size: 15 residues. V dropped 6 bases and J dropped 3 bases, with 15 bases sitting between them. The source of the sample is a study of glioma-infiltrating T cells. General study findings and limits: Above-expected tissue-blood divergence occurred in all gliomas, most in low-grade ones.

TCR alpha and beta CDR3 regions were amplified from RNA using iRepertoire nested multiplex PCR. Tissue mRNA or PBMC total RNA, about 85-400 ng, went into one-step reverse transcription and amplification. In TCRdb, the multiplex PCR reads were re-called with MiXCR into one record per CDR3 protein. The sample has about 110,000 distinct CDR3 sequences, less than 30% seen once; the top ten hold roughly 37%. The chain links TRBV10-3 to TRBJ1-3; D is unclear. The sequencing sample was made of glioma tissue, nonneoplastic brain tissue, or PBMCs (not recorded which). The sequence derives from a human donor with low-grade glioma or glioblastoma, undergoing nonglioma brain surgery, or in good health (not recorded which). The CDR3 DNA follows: TGTGCCATCAGACCCGGGCCCCAAGTTGGAAACACCATATATTTT. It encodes CAIRPGPQVGNTIYF.